This paragraph covers one T cell receptor (beta chain) sequence. The data stem from a study of human thymus T cells. Germline V CDR1 and CDR2: MGHRA, YSYEKL. The V end lost 3 bases, the J end lost 8 bases, and 19 bases lay between the germline ends. CDR3 length equals 16 residues. Resections that were taken during corrective heart surgery supplied the thymus tissue. This table comes from immunoSEQ multiplex PCR, and its TCRdb copy is limited to in-frame clones, with some not included. The table records around 120,000 clones, around 94% of them present only once. This receptor was identified in a boy in the first two years of life with a congenital heart defect but otherwise immunologically healthy. V usage is TRBV4-1 and J usage is TRBJ1-4; D not certain. Sequenced sample: thymus tissue. The CDR3 protein is CASSQPPGRGEEKLFF. CDR3 sequence (DNA): TGCGCCAGCAGCCAGCCACCGGGCCGCGGGGAGGAAAAACTGTTTTTT.